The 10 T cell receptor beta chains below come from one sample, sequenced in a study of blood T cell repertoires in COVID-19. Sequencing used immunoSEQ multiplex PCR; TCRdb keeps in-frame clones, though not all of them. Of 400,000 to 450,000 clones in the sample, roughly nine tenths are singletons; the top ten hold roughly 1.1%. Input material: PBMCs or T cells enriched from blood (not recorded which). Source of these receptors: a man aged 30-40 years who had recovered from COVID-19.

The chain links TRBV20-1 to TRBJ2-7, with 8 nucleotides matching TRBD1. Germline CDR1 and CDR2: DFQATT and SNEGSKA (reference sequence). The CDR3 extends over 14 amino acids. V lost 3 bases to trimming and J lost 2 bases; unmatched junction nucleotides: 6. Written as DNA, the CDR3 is TGCAGTGCTAGTATAGGGGGACAGGCCTACGAGCAGTACTTC. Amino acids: CSASIGGQAYEQYF.

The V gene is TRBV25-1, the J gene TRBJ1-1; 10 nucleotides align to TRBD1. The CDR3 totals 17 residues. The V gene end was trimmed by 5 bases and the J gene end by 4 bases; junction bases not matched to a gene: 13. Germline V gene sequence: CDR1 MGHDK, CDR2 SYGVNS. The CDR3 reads CASSPAGGQGLLTEAFF. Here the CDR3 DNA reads TGTGCCAGCAGTCCGGCGGGGGGACAGGGGCTTCTCACTGAAGCTTTCTTT. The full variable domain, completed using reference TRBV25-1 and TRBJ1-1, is EADIYQTPRYLVIGTGKKITLECSQTMGHDKMYWYQQDPGMELHLIHYSYGVNSTEKGDLSSESTVSRIRTEHFPLTLESARPSHTSQYLCASSPAGGQGLLTEAFFGQGTRLTVV.

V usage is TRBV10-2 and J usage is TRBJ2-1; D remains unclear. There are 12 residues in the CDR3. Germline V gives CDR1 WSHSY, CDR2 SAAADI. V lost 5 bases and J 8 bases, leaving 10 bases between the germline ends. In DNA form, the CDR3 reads TGCGCCAGCAGTTCTCCAGACTATGAGCAGTTCTTC. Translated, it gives CASSSPDYEQFF.

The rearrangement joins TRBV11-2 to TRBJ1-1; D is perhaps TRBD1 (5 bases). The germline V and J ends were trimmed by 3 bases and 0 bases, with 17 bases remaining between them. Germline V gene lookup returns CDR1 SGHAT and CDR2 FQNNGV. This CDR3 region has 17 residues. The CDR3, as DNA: TGTGCCAGCAGCTTGATGGACAAGGCACTTCTGAACACTGAAGCTTTCTTT. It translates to CASSLMDKALLNTEAFF.

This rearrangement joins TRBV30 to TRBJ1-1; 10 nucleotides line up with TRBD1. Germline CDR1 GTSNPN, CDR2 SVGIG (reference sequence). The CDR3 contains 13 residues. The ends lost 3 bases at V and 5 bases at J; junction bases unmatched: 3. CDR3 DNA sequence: TGTGCCTGGAGGGGACAGGGGTTTACTGAAGCTTTCTTT. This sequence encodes CAWRGQGFTEAFF.

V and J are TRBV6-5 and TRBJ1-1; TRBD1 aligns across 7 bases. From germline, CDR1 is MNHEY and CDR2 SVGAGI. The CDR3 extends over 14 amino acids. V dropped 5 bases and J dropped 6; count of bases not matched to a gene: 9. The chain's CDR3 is CASSTSRGWAEAFF. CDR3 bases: TGTGCCAGCAGTACCTCCAGGGGGTGGGCTGAAGCTTTCTTT.

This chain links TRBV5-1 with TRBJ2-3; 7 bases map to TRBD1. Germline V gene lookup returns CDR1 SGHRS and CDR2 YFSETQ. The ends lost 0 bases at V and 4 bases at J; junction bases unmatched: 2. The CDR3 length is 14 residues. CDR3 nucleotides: TGCGCCAGCAGCTTGGGGGACAGTCCAGATACGCAGTATTTT. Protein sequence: CASSLGDSPDTQYF.

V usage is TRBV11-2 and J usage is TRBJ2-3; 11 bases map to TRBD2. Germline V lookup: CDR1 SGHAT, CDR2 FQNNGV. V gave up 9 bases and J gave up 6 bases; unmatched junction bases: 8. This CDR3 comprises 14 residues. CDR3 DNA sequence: TGTGCCAGACCTACTAGCGGGAGCTTTGATACGCAGTATTTT. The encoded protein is CARPTSGSFDTQYF.

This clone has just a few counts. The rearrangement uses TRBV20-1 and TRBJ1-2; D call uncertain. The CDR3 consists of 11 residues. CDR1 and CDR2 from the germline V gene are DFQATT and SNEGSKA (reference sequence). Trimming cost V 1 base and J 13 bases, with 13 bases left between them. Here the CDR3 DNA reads TGCAGTGCTAGAGGGATCGAGGGATCCACCTTC. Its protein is CSARGIEGSTF.

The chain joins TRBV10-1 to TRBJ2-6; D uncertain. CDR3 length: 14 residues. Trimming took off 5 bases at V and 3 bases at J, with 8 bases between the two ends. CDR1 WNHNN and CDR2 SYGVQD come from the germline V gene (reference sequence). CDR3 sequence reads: CASSPGGGANVLTF. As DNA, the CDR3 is TGCGCCAGCAGTCCCGGCGGTGGGGCCAACGTCCTGACTTTC.